This TCR beta chain is drawn from a study of T cells in Graves' hyperthyroidism and ophthalmopathy. Regarding the study as a whole: Stable hyperthyroidism was separated from ophthalmopathy by a model based on 13 V-J features. Prediction of ophthalmopathy progression came a median approximately 6.6 months pre-onset.

The CDR3 is 14 amino acids. Trimming removed 0 bases from V and 6 bases from J, with 15 bases in between. Germline loops: CDR1 DFQATT, CDR2 SNEGSKA (reference sequence). Clinicians diagnosed patients from clinical symptoms, serum thyroxine and TRAb, thyroid ultrasound and orbital computed tomography. This clonotype was observed at least ten times. Its antigen is not identified. The TCR beta CDR3 regions underwent amplification using RNA transcripts as the source. TCR CDR3 regions were first amplified by RT-PCR with HTBI primers. TCRdb used MiXCR to reprocess the multiplex PCR reads, holding one entry per CDR3 protein. Seen here are 530,000 or so distinct CDR3 sequences, approximately 44% observed once, and the top ten hold about 8.3%.

The sample consisted of peripheral blood or thyroid tissue (not recorded which). The V and J genes are TRBV20-1 and TRBJ2-7; TRBD1 or TRBD2 may be the D gene (5 bases each). The sequence was obtained from a woman aged 18-29 years with Graves' hyperthyroidism. CDR3 sequence: CSAREMGTDGEQYF. In DNA, the CDR3 is TGCAGTGCTAGAGAGATGGGGACCGACGGCGAGCAGTACTTC.